The sequence of this TCR beta chain was determined in a study of T-cell memory formation after mild COVID-19. This clonotype has just a few counts. MiXCR was run by TCRdb on the 5' RACE reads, yielding one entry per CDR3 protein. The sample holds about 44,000 distinct CDR3 sequences, about 6.3% seen once. The origin of this receptor is an adult who had mild COVID-19 (a few samples of this study predate the infection). Cell type and time point are not known. Sequenced sample: PBMCs or a T cell subset sorted from them (not recorded which).

CDR3 residues: CASSLSRGTFNSPLHF. CDR3 nucleotide sequence: TGTGCCAGCAGTTTATCGAGGGGAACCTTTAATTCACCCCTCCACTTT. The chain uses TRBV28 and TRBJ1-6, with D possibly being TRBD1 (5 bases). Germline CDR1 is MDHEN and CDR2 is SYDVKM. This CDR3 is 16 amino acids long. V lost 1 base and J lost 6, with 13 bases in between.